This section outlines one TCR beta chain sequence together with its context. The protocol was immunoSEQ multiplex PCR, while the TCRdb copy is restricted to in-frame clones and leaves out a portion. The table lists about 470,000 clones, about 85% of them singletons. V lost 10 bases and J 3 bases, leaving 15 bases between the germline ends. The germline V gene encodes CDR1 SNHLY and CDR2 FYNNEI. CDR3 length: 13 amino acids. The sample comes from a study of shared clonotypes between healthy human individuals. The rearrangement links TRBV2 to TRBJ2-5; D is tentatively TRBD1 or TRBD2 (7 bases each). The sequence was obtained from a woman aged 40 to 50 in good health. Some clones in this sample may be carry-over from other donors' samples. Specimen: PBMCs. The CDR3 DNA reads as TGTGCCACCCAACAGGGGAGGGAAGAGACCCAGTACTTC. It encodes CATQQGREETQYF.